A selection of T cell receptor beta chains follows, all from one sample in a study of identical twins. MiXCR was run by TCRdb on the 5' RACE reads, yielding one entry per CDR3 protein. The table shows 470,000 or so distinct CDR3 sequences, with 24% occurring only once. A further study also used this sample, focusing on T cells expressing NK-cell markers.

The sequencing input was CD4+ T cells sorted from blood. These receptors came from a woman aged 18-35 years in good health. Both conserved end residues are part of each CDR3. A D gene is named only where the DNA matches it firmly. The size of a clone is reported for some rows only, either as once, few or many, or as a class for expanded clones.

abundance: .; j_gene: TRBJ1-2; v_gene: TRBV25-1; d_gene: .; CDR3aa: CASSEWPEGGYTF; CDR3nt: TGTGCCAGCAGTGAATGGCCAGAGGGGGGCTACACCTTC
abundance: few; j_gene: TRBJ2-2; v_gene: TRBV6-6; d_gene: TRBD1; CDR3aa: CASKTGTGELFF; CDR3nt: TGTGCCAGCAAGACAGGGACCGGGGAGCTGTTTTTT
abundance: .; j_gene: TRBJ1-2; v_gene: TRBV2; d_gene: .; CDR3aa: CASSVTGDYGYTF; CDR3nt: TGTGCCAGCAGTGTTACGGGAGACTATGGCTACACCTTC
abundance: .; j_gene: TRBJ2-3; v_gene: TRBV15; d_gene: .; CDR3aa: CATSRDQARAQYF; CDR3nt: TGTGCCACCAGCAGAGATCAGGCAAGGGCGCAGTATTTT
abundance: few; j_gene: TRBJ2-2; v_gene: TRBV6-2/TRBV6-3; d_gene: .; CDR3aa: CASSKNYRTGELFF; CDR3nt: TGTGCCAGCAGCAAAAACTACCGCACCGGGGAGCTGTTTTTT
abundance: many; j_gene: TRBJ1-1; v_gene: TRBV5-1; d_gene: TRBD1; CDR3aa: CASSIGQGGTEAFF; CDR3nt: TGCGCCAGCAGCATAGGACAGGGAGGAACTGAAGCTTTCTTT
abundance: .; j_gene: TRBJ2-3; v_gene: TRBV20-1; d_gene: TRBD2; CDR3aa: CSASLTSGRRDTQYF; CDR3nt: TGCAGTGCTAGCCTGACTAGCGGGAGGCGGGATACGCAGTATTTT
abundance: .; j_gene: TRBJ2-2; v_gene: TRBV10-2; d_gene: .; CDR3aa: CASNSWGEGELFF; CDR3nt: TGCGCCAGCAATAGTTGGGGCGAGGGGGAGCTGTTTTTT
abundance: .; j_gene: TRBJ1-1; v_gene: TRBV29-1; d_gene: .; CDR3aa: CSVGSRAGNTEAFF; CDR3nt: TGCAGCGTTGGATCCCGAGCGGGGAACACTGAAGCTTTCTTT
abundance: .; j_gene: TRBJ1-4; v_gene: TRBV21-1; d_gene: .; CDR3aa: CASPGDSQGEKLFF; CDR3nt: TGTGCCAGCCCCGGGGACAGCCAAGGTGAAAAACTGTTTTTT
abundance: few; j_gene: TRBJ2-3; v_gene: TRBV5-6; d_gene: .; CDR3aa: CASGAGSGSTDTQYF; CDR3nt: TGTGCCAGCGGAGCGGGCTCGGGGAGCACAGATACGCAGTATTTT
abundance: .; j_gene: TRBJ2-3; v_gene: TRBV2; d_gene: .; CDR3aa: CASSDGDTQYF; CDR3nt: TGTGCCAGCAGTGACGGTGATACGCAGTATTTT
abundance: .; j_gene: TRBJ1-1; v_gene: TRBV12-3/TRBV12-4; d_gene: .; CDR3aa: CASSLAARTDTEAFF; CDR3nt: TGTGCCAGCAGTTTAGCCGCCAGGACCGACACTGAAGCTTTCTTT
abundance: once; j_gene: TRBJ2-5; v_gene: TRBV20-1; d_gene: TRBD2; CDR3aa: CSARDWGGAGETQYF; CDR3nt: TGCAGTGCTAGAGATTGGGGGGGAGCCGGGGAGACCCAGTACTTC
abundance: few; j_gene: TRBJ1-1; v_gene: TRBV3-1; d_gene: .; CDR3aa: CASSRVGSNTEAFF; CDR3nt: TGTGCCAGCAGCCGCGTGGGGTCCAACACTGAAGCTTTCTTT
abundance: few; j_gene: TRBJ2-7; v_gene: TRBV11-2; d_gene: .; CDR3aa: CASSLGEPPYEQYF; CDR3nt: TGTGCCAGCAGCTTGGGCGAGCCCCCCTACGAGCAGTACTTC
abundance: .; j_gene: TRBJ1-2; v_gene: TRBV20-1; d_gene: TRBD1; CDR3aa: CSARDRQGHVYGYTF; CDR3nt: TGCAGTGCTAGAGATAGACAGGGACATGTCTATGGCTACACCTTC
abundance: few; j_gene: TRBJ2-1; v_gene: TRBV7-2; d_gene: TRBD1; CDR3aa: CASSVRRDDRAEQFF; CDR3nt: TGTGCCAGCAGCGTAAGACGAGACGACAGGGCTGAGCAGTTCTTC
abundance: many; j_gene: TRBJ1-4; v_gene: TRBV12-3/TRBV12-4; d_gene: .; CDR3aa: CASSPDPGRANEKLFF; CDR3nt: TGTGCCAGCAGTCCGGACCCGGGGAGGGCTAATGAAAAACTGTTTTTT
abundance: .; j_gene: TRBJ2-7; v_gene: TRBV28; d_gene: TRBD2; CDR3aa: CASSPRLALTYEQYF; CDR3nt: TGTGCCAGCAGTCCGAGACTAGCGCTTACCTACGAGCAGTACTTC
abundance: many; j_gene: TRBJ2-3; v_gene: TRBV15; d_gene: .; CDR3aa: CATKIAATGADTQYF; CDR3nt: TGTGCCACCAAGATAGCGGCGACGGGAGCAGATACGCAGTATTTT
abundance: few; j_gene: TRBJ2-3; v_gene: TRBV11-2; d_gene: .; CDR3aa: CASSAYQSRTDTQYF; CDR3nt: TGTGCCAGCAGCGCCTACCAAAGCCGCACAGATACGCAGTATTTT
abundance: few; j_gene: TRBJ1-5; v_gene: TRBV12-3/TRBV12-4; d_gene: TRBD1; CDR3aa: CASRTGTANQPQHF; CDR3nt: TGTGCCAGCAGAACCGGGACAGCAAATCAGCCCCAGCATTTT
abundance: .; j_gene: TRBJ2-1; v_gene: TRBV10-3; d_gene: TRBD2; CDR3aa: CAISVIAGVYNEQFF; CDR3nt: TGTGCCATCAGTGTGATAGCGGGGGTTTACAATGAGCAGTTCTTC
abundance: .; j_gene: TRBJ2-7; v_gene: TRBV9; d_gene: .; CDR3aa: CASSVARTSGQYF; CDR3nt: TGTGCCAGCAGCGTAGCCCGGACCTCTGGGCAGTACTTC